Listed below are T cell receptor beta chains from one sample, sequenced in a study of patients and donors after allogeneic stem cell transplantation. TCRdb recomputed calls from the RT-PCR reads with MiXCR, one row per CDR3 protein. The sample includes about 90,000 distinct CDR3 sequences, roughly 50% seen only once; the top ten take around 55%. Sequencing used blood, either unsorted or a sorted T cell fraction (not recorded which). These receptor sequences come from a human donor who was either an allogeneic HSCT recipient or a stem cell or donor lymphocyte infusion donor (not recorded which). It is not recorded whose cells these are; they may come from a transplant donor. The CDR3 runs from the conserved cysteine through the conserved F or W. The D gene is left open where the match is weak. The listing skips clone size in some rows; elsewhere it reads once, few, many or a size class.

CDR3 length | J gene | V gene | D gene | clone size | CDR3 protein | CDR3 DNA
15 | TRBJ1-3 | TRBV21-1 | - | - | CASSNWGVRGNTIYF | TGTGCCAGCAGCAATTGGGGCGTTCGTGGAAACACCATATATTTT
17 | TRBJ1-6 | TRBV28 | - | - | CASSSIGRVGYNSPLHF | TGTGCCAGCAGTTCCATAGGACGTGTGGGCTATAATTCACCCCTCCACTTT
13 | TRBJ1-1 | TRBV20-1 | - | few | CSASVGTNTEAFF | TGCAGTGCTAGTGTAGGGACGAACACTGAAGCTTTCTTT
18 | TRBJ1-1 | TRBV20-1 | - | few | CSARVIGGGAAPNTEAFF | TGCAGTGCTAGAGTAATTGGCGGAGGAGCAGCACCGAACACTGAAGCTTTCTTT
12 | TRBJ1-2 | TRBV7-2 | - | - | CASSLGPPYYTF | TGTGCCAGCAGCTTAGGGCCCCCTTACTACACCTTC
15 | TRBJ1-4 | TRBV10-3 | TRBD1 | - | CAISEATGVGEKLFF | TGTGCCATCAGTGAGGCTACAGGGGTCGGTGAAAAACTGTTTTTT
14 | TRBJ1-4 | TRBV6-5 | - | few | CASSLVQGPEKLFF | TGTGCCAGCAGTCTCGTACAGGGCCCTGAAAAACTGTTTTTT
15 | TRBJ1-3 | TRBV7-9 | - | - | CASSSGQLSGNTIYF | TGTGCCAGCAGCTCCGGACAGCTTTCTGGAAACACCATATATTTT
15 | TRBJ1-5 | TRBV15 | - | few | CATSRVLQGHQPQHF | TGTGCCACCAGCAGAGTCCTCCAAGGGCATCAGCCCCAGCATTTT
13 | TRBJ1-2 | TRBV12-3/TRBV12-4 | - | - | CASSFTGAASYTF | TGTGCCAGCAGTTTTACGGGGGCGGCTAGCTACACCTTC
15 | TRBJ2-2 | TRBV6-5 | - | - | CASSYSPRDTGELFF | TGTGCCAGCAGTTACTCGCCGAGGGATACCGGGGAGCTGTTTTTT
16 | TRBJ1-2 | TRBV20-1 | TRBD1 | - | CSAREIRDRENYGYTF | TGCAGTGCTAGAGAAATCCGGGACAGGGAAAACTATGGCTACACCTTC
13 | TRBJ1-1 | TRBV20-1 | - | - | CSARNPVNTEAFF | TGCAGTGCTAGAAATCCGGTGAACACTGAAGCTTTCTTT
15 | TRBJ1-3 | TRBV12-3/TRBV12-4 | - | few | CASSLNGYSGNTIYF | TGTGCCAGCAGTTTAAACGGCTATTCTGGAAACACCATATATTTT
16 | TRBJ1-1 | TRBV7-9 | - | - | CAGSHSQVGMNTEAFF | TGTGCCGGCAGCCATTCTCAAGTGGGGATGAACACTGAAGCTTTCTTT
16 | TRBJ1-1 | TRBV4-3 | TRBD1 | - | CASSLSPGQGRTEAFF | TGCGCCAGCAGCCTATCCCCGGGACAGGGGAGGACTGAAGCTTTCTTT
14 | TRBJ2-7 | TRBV6-1 | - | - | CATRGAYQFYEQYF | TGTGCCACCAGGGGGGCCTACCAATTTTACGAGCAGTACTTC
14 | TRBJ1-4 | TRBV7-2 | - | few | CASSLKQGGEKLFF | TGTGCCAGCAGCTTAAAACAGGGCGGGGAAAAACTGTTTTTT
13 | TRBJ1-2 | TRBV28 | - | - | CASSRGFYYGYTF | TGTGCCAGCAGTCGGGGGTTCTACTATGGCTACACCTTC
16 | TRBJ2-3 | TRBV7-2 | - | - | CASSIRPTAGPDTQYF | TGTGCCAGCAGCATAAGGCCTACCGCCGGACCGGATACGCAGTATTTT
17 | TRBJ1-2 | TRBV7-2 | TRBD1 | - | CASSLSRTGVNGGGYTF | TGTGCCAGCAGCCTTAGTCGGACAGGAGTAAACGGAGGCGGCTACACCTTC
12 | TRBJ1-1 | TRBV3-1 | - | few | CASSRSATEAFF | TGTGCCAGCAGCCGTTCGGCCACTGAAGCTTTCTTT
11 | TRBJ2-2 | TRBV28 | - | - | CASSFLGELFF | TGTGCCAGCAGTTTCCTCGGGGAGCTGTTTTTT
17 | TRBJ2-3 | TRBV2 | - | - | CASSEARKGKSTDTQYF | TGTGCCAGCAGTGAAGCCAGGAAAGGAAAGAGCACAGATACGCAGTATTTT
16 | TRBJ1-2 | TRBV18 | - | - | CASSPLGQRLSHGYTF | TGTGCCAGCTCACCACTCGGACAGAGGCTGAGCCATGGCTACACCTTC
16 | TRBJ1-6 | TRBV9 | - | - | CASSVGSKLGNSPLHF | TGTGCCAGCAGCGTAGGCAGTAAACTCGGCAATTCACCCCTCCACTTT
14 | TRBJ2-7 | TRBV6-6 | TRBD1 | - | CASSSTGQGYEQYF | TGTGCCAGCAGTTCCACGGGACAGGGCTACGAGCAGTACTTC
16 | TRBJ1-4 | TRBV11-2 | TRBD1 | - | CASRADTGATNEKLFF | TGTGCCAGCAGAGCCGACACAGGGGCAACTAATGAAAAACTGTTTTTT
12 | TRBJ1-4 | TRBV18 | - | - | CASSLDRVLLFF | TGTGCCAGCTCACTAGACCGAGTCTTACTGTTTTTT
15 | TRBJ2-3 | TRBV20-1 | TRBD2 | few | CSASRGRARTDTQYF | TGCAGTGCTAGTCGCGGGAGGGCCAGAACAGATACGCAGTATTTT
15 | TRBJ2-1 | TRBV27 | - | - | CASRRLESSYNEQFF | TGTGCCAGCAGGCGACTAGAAAGCTCCTACAATGAGCAGTTCTTC
11 | TRBJ1-6 | TRBV28 | - | few | CATGTLSPLHF | TGTGCCACGGGGACACTTTCACCCCTCCACTTT
19 | TRBJ1-5 | TRBV12-3/TRBV12-4 | - | few | CASSPFGNLQELLNQPQHF | TGTGCCAGCAGTCCGTTCGGAAACCTACAGGAGTTGCTAAATCAGCCCCAGCATTTT
15 | TRBJ1-5 | TRBV28 | - | - | CASSLYGTYNQPQHF | TGTGCCAGCAGTTTATACGGGACGTACAATCAGCCCCAGCATTTT
15 | TRBJ1-4 | TRBV7-9 | - | - | CASSFDSRLNEKLFF | TGTGCCAGCAGCTTCGATTCTCGGTTGAATGAAAAACTGTTTTTT
14 | TRBJ1-5 | TRBV27 | TRBD1 | few | CASSLQGAVQPQHF | TGTGCCAGCAGTTTACAGGGGGCAGTTCAGCCCCAGCATTTT
16 | TRBJ1-1 | TRBV7-9 | TRBD1 | few | CASSDGPRGPNTEAFF | TGTGCCAGCAGCGATGGTCCTAGGGGGCCGAACACTGAAGCTTTCTTT
12 | TRBJ1-2 | TRBV7-2 | - | - | CASSYRGDGYTF | TGTGCCAGCAGCTACCGGGGAGATGGCTACACCTTC
15 | TRBJ2-3 | TRBV6-5 | TRBD1 | - | CASSSGGQATDTQYF | TGTGCCAGCAGTTCAGGGGGACAGGCCACAGATACGCAGTATTTT
13 | TRBJ1-2 | TRBV5-5 | - | few | CASSEDLGYGYTF | TGTGCCAGCAGCGAGGACTTAGGGTATGGCTACACCTTC
16 | TRBJ1-5 | TRBV12-3/TRBV12-4 | - | few | CASSPGEGGRNQPQHF | TGTGCCAGCAGTCCTGGGGAGGGGGGCCGTAATCAGCCCCAGCATTTT
15 | TRBJ1-5 | TRBV30 | TRBD1 | - | CAWSARDRANQPQHF | TGTGCCTGGAGTGCCCGGGACAGGGCCAATCAGCCCCAGCATTTT
15 | TRBJ2-4 | TRBV5-6 | - | - | CASSFRGWGKNIQYF | TGTGCCAGCAGCTTTAGGGGTTGGGGAAAAAACATTCAGTACTTC
15 | TRBJ1-4 | TRBV3-1 | TRBD1 | - | CASSKPGQGNEKLFF | TGTGCCAGCAGCAAACCGGGACAGGGTAATGAAAAACTGTTTTTT
13 | TRBJ1-5 | TRBV3-1 | - | few | CASSQGRAQPQHF | TGTGCCAGCAGCCAAGGCAGGGCTCAGCCCCAGCATTTT
14 | TRBJ2-1 | TRBV28 | - | - | CASSLWDSDNEQFF | TGTGCCAGCAGTTTATGGGACAGTGACAATGAGCAGTTCTTC
15 | TRBJ2-2 | TRBV4-1 | TRBD2 | - | CASSQLAGVRGELFF | TGCGCCAGCAGCCAACTAGCGGGAGTCCGTGGGGAGCTGTTTTTT
12 | TRBJ2-2 | TRBV20-1 | - | - | CSAKTGTGELFF | TGCAGTGCTAAGACTGGCACCGGGGAGCTGTTTTTT
15 | TRBJ2-2 | TRBV6-2/TRBV6-3 | - | - | CASSYSGANTGELFF | TGTGCCAGCAGTTACTCTGGGGCGAACACCGGGGAGCTGTTTTTT
15 | TRBJ1-3 | TRBV4-3 | - | - | CASSQDLRESDTIYF | TGCGCCAGCAGCCAAGATTTGAGGGAATCGGACACCATATATTTT
13 | TRBJ2-1 | TRBV6-5 | - | - | CASSYSVRHEQFF | TGTGCCAGCAGTTACTCTGTTCGCCATGAGCAGTTCTTC
15 | TRBJ1-4 | TRBV4-3 | - | - | CASSQGGGTNEKLFF | TGCGCCAGCAGCCAAGGGGGGGGGACTAATGAAAAACTGTTTTTT
15 | TRBJ1-1 | TRBV20-1 | - | - | CSAPSQGGGGTEAFF | TGCAGTGCCCCCTCCCAAGGCGGGGGGGGCACTGAAGCTTTCTTT
14 | TRBJ1-2 | TRBV7-9 | - | - | CASSLTDINYGYTF | TGTGCCAGCAGCTTAACCGACATAAACTATGGCTACACCTTC